Below are 22 T cell receptor beta chains sequenced from a single sample in a study of shared clonotypes between healthy human individuals (dated by TCRdb to 2020 to 2022). The receptor library was made with the immunoSEQ multiplex PCR assay. Sourced from immuneACCESS, this table was stored by TCRdb with only in-frame sequences that have V and J called. A share of the clones is absent; for the studies checked, an unresolved V gene accounts for under half, and the remainder has no known explanation. This sample has roughly 500,000 clones in its table, and approximately 95% of those were observed once. The ten largest clones add up to 0.06% of the sample. The material sequenced was naive CD4+ T cells sorted from blood. The cell subset or site tag for this specimen amounts to: CD45RA+ positively selected. The receptors come from a woman between 25 and 40 years old in good health.

This clone has only a few counts. This chain connects TRBV28 to TRBJ2-7; perhaps D is TRBD1 or TRBD2 (5 bases each). Trimming took 6 bases from V and 4 from J, leaving 16 bases between them. The CDR3 covers 14 residues. In germline, CDR1 is MDHEN, CDR2 SYDVKM. As DNA, the CDR3 is TGTGCCAGCAGCTACGGGACCGCACGGTACGAGCAGTACTTC. Its translation is CASSYGTARYEQYF.

The chain joins TRBV6-5 to TRBJ1-4; 7 nucleotides match TRBD1. V shed 6 bases and J 4 bases; nucleotides not matched to a gene: 8. The CDR3 extends over 15 amino acids. Germline V gene data show CDR1 as MNHEY and CDR2 as SVGAGI. The CDR3 DNA is TGTGCCAGCAGGCCTAGGACAGGTCTTAATGAAAAACTGTTTTTT. Its protein is CASRPRTGLNEKLFF.

V usage is TRBV27 and J usage is TRBJ2-5; 8 positions match TRBD2. CDR1 and CDR2 (germline): MNHEY, SMNVEV (reference sequence). With 2 bases clipped from V and 4 bases from J, the junction kept 6 bases outside the gene matches. The CDR3 contains 15 residues. This CDR3 is CASSLVAGGRETQYF. The CDR3 DNA is TGTGCCAGCAGTTTAGTCGCGGGAGGTCGAGAGACCCAGTACTTC.

J is TRBJ1-2 and V is TRBV5-5; 7 bases are shared with TRBD1. Germline CDR1 and CDR2: SGHKS and YYEKEE (reference sequence). The junction had 4 bases not matched to a gene; V was cut back by 4 bases and J by 4 bases. This CDR3 contains 13 residues. The CDR3 is CASSAGQSYGYTF. The CDR3 bases are TGTGCCAGCAGCGCGGGACAGAGCTATGGCTACACCTTC.

In its sample, this clone was seen once. The J gene is TRBJ2-1, the V gene TRBV11-2, with D maybe TRBD2 (5 bases). CDR3 size: 13 residues. Germline assignment: CDR1 SGHAT and CDR2 FQNNGV. Trimming cost V 6 bases and J 9 bases, with 15 bases left between them. The CDR3 coding sequence is TGTGCCAGCAGTACCCTAGCTAAGGGTGAGCAGTTCTTC. Translating it yields CASSTLAKGEQFF.

J is TRBJ1-5 and V is TRBV6-1, with TRBD1 matching over 7 bases. The germline V gene encodes CDR1 MNHNS and CDR2 SASEGT. There are 14 residues in the CDR3. The J segment lost 3 bases and the V segment lost 5 bases, leaving 4 bases of the junction unmatched. CDR3 protein: CASSRGQDNQPQHF. The CDR3 coding sequence is TGTGCCAGCAGTCGCGGACAGGACAATCAGCCCCAGCATTTT.

This chain joins TRBV9 and TRBJ1-4, with a possible D match to TRBD1 (6 bases). This CDR3 spans 16 amino acids. V lost 3 bases to trimming and J lost 8 bases, with 20 bases between them. The germline CDR1 and CDR2 sequences are SGDLS and YYNGEE. The CDR3 DNA follows: TGTGCCAGCAGCGCCGGACGACAGGTTACAGAGGAAAAACTGTTTTTT. It specifies CASSAGRQVTEEKLFF.

This chain connects TRBV28 to TRBJ2-5; the D gene is possibly TRBD2 (5 bases). The DNA matches TRBJ2-7 better at its end, which makes the J call doubtful. CDR1 and CDR2 (germline): MDHEN, SYDVKM. CDR3 size: 15 residues. The CDR3 nucleotides are TGTGCCAGCAGGTCCGGCCCTAGCATCTCCTACGAGCAGTACTTC. This codes for CASRSGPSISYEQYF.

The V and J genes are TRBV19 and TRBJ1-5; no definite D call. The CDR3 sequence is 14 residues long. Germline V gene lookup returns CDR1 LNHDA and CDR2 SQIVND (reference sequence). With 0 bases removed from V and 7 bases from J, the gap between germline ends came to 10 bases. The CDR3 coding sequence is TGTGCCAGTAGTATAGATATTAGAGGCCAGCCCCAGCATTTT. Encoded protein: CASSIDIRGQPQHF. The full variable domain, rest sourced from reference TRBV19 and TRBJ1-5, is DGGITQSPKYLFRKEGQNVTLSCEQNLNHDAMYWYRQDPGQGLRLIYYSQIVNDFQKGDIAEGYSVSREKKESFPLTVTSAQKNPTAFYLCASSIDIRGQPQHFGDGTRLSIL.

The rearrangement joins TRBV5-4 to TRBJ2-5; tentatively, D is TRBD2 (5 bases). Germline-derived CDR1 and CDR2 are SGHNT and YYREEE (reference sequence). Trimming took 0 bases from V and 11 from J, leaving 14 bases between them. This CDR3 is built from 13 residues. As DNA, the CDR3 is TGTGCCAGCAGCTTGGACTGGTTCGGGGAGCAGTACTTC. It codes for CASSLDWFGEQYF.

The chain employs TRBV21-1 and TRBJ2-5. TRBV21-1 constitutes a pseudogene. The CDR3 has 16 amino acids. CDR3 sequence: CASSKKPRLGRQTQYF. The DNA of the CDR3 is TGTGCCAGCAGCAAAAAGCCGCGTTTAGGGCGCCAGACCCAGTACTTC.

The J gene is TRBJ2-5, the V gene TRBV7-9; 7 bases agree with TRBD2. Germline V lookup: CDR1 SEHNR, CDR2 FQNEAQ (reference sequence). With 6 bases clipped from V and 4 bases from J, the junction kept 20 bases outside the gene matches. This CDR3 contains 18 residues. As DNA, the CDR3 is TGTGCCAGCAGAGCCCCCCGGAAACGGGAGGAAGGTGGAGAGACCCAGTACTTC. Translation: CASRAPRKREEGGETQYF. Filled out from reference TRBV7-9 and TRBJ2-5, the complete variable domain reads DTGVSQNPRHKITKRGQNVTFRCDPISEHNRLYWYRQTLGQGPEFLTYFQNEAQLEKSRLLSDRFSAERPKGSFSTLEIQRTEQGDSAMYLCASRAPRKREEGGETQYFGPGTRLLVL.

The chain links TRBV4-1 to TRBJ2-1; TRBD2 might be the D (5 bases). The germline V and J ends were trimmed by 10 bases and 1 base, with 23 bases remaining between them. Germline assignment: CDR1 MGHRA and CDR2 YSYEKL. CDR3 size: 17 residues. The CDR3: CAKDSVGRGKSYNEQFF. The CDR3 nucleotides read TGCGCCAAAGACTCGGTGGGGAGAGGGAAGTCCTACAATGAGCAGTTCTTC.

The gene calls are TRBV7-9 and TRBJ2-7, with 9 bases identical to TRBD2. The CDR3 runs to 16 residues. Unmatched junction bases numbered 8, after V lost 2 bases and J lost 3 bases. The germline V gene has CDR1 SEHNR and CDR2 FQNEAQ (reference sequence). DNA of the CDR3: TGTGCCAGCAGCTTAATCGCTAGCGGGGAAGACTACGAGCAGTACTTC. It specifies CASSLIASGEDYEQYF.

CDR3 loop: CASSDDPDSGRGVAKNIQYF. In DNA, the CDR3 is TGTGCCAGCAGTGACGATCCCGATAGCGGGAGAGGTGTAGCCAAAAACATTCAGTACTTC. This rearrangement joins TRBV6-4 to TRBJ2-4; TRBD2 matches 9 bases. Germline values: CDR1 MRHNA, CDR2 SNTAGT. V gave up 2 bases and J gave up 0 bases; unmatched junction bases: 14. This CDR3 region has 20 residues.

The chain combines TRBV11-1 with TRBJ2-7; 11 nucleotides agree with TRBD2. The CDR3 spans 15 residues. In germline, CDR1 is SGHAT, CDR2 FQDESV (reference sequence). Trimming took 5 bases from V and 4 from J; bases not matched to a gene: 7. CDR3 sequence reads: CASSAPGTSGYEQYF. The CDR3 DNA reads TGTGCCAGCAGCGCGCCCGGGACTAGCGGTTACGAGCAGTACTTC.

The chain carries TRBV7-9 and TRBJ1-2, with D unresolved. Germline lookup yields CDR1 SEHNR and CDR2 FQNEAQ (reference sequence). The germline V and J ends were trimmed by 5 bases and 5 bases, with 15 bases remaining between them. This CDR3 has 14 amino acids. The CDR3 reads CASSPRGYPYGYTF. CDR3 DNA sequence: TGTGCCAGCAGCCCTCGTGGGTATCCTTATGGCTACACCTTC.

The genes are TRBV6-6 and TRBJ2-7, with D unresolved. The CDR3 runs to 12 residues. Germline V gene sequence: CDR1 MNHNY, CDR2 SVGAGI (reference sequence). Deletions cut 6 bases from V and 3 bases from J, with 9 bases between. The CDR3 DNA is TGTGCCAGCAGAGTTACACACTACGAGCAGTACTTC. Translation: CASRVTHYEQYF.

The genes are TRBV11-2 and TRBJ1-6; TRBD1 might be the D (6 bases). CDR1 and CDR2 (germline): SGHAT, FQNNGV. The CDR3 contains 16 residues. V lost 3 bases, J lost 9 bases, and 18 bases lay in between. In nucleotides, the CDR3 is TGTGCCAGCAGCTTTTCTCCGGACAGCCCTTCTTCACCCCTCCACTTT. Encoded protein: CASSFSPDSPSSPLHF.

This clone was counted a single time. The chain carries TRBV5-1 and TRBJ2-4; 8 bases fit TRBD1. Per the germline V gene, CDR1 is SGHRS and CDR2 is YFSETQ. The CDR3 is made up of 14 amino acids. V was clipped by 4 bases and J by 8 bases; unmatched bases: 8. CDR3 sequence (DNA): TGCGCCAGCAGCCAAGGACAGGGCCGGGACATTCAGTACTTC. Translated: CASSQGQGRDIQYF.

This clone appeared a few times. The rearrangement uses TRBV29-1 and TRBJ1-2, with D hard to call. Trimming took 7 bases from V and 8 from J, leaving 11 bases between them. CDR1 is SQVTM and CDR2 is ANQGSEA in the germline V gene. The CDR3 totals 10 residues. This chain's CDR3 is CSAGQYGYTF. Here the CDR3 DNA reads TGCAGCGCTGGGCAATACGGCTACACCTTC.

The rearrangement links TRBV6-5 to TRBJ1-5; TRBD1 matches at 8 bases. V shed 4 bases, J shed 4 bases, and the junction held 9 bases outside the gene matches. In germline, CDR1 is MNHEY, CDR2 SVGAGI. This CDR3 comprises 16 residues. The CDR3 is CASSSVTQGVNQPQHF. DNA of the CDR3: TGTGCCAGCAGTTCGGTAACACAGGGGGTTAATCAGCCCCAGCATTTT.